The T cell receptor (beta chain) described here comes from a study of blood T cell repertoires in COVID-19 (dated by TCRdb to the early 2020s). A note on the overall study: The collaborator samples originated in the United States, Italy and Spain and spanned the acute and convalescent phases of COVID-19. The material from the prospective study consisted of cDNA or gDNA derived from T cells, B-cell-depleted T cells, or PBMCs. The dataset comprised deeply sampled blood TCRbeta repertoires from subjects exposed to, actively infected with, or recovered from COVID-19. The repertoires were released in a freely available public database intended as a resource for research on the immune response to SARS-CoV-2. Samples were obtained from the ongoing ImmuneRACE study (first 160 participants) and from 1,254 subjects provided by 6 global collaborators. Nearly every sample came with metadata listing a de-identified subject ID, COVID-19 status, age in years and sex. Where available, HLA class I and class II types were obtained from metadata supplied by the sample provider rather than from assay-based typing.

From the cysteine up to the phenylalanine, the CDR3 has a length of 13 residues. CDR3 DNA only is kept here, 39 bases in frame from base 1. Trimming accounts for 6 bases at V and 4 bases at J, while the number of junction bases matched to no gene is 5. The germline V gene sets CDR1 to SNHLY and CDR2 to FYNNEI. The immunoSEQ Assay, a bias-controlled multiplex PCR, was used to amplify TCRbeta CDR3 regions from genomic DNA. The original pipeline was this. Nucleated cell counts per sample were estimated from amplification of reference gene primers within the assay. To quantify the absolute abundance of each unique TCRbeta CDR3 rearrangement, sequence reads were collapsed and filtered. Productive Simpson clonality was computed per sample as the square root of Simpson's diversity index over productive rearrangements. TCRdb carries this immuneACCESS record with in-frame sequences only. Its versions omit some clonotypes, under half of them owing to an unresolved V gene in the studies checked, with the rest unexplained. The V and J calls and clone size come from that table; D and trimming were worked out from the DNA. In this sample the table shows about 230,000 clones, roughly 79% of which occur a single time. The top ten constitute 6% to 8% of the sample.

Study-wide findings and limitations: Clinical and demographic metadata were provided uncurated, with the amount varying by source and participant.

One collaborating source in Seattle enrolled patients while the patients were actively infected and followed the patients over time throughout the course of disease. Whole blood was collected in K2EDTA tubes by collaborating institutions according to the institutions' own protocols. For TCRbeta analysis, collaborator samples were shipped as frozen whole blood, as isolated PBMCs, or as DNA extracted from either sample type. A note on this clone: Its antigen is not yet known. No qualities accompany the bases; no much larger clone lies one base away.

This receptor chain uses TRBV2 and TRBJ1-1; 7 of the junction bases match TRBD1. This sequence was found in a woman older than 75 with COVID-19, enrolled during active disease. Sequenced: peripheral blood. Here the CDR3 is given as CASREQGITEAFF. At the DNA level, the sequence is TGTGCCAGCAGGGAACAGGGGATCACTGAAGCTTTCTTT.